Detailed here is one T cell receptor beta chain. The target antigen is unknown. Some clones are missing from TCRdb's copy, which holds only in-frame ones; the method was immunoSEQ multiplex PCR. This sample has approximately 150,000 clones, with approximately 89% found just once. The analysis combined second doses at about 4 or about 12 weeks. This sample is drawn from a study of T cell responses to AZD1222 COVID-19 vaccine. CDR1 is SEHNR, CDR2 FQNEAQ, per germline (reference sequence). V gave up 7 bases and J gave up 0 bases; unmatched junction bases: 6. The CDR3 has 14 amino acids. Findings and caveats of the study: Seropositive status at baseline applied to only six AZD1222 recipients. CD4 TCRs associated with vaccination spanned spike, dominating at 160-218 and 743-854.

The receptor comes from an adult who received the AZD1222 COVID-19 vaccine. The chain employs TRBV7-9 and TRBJ2-7; 7 nucleotides line up with TRBD2. Here the sequenced sample was peripheral blood, taken 28 days after the second AZD1222 dose. The DNA for the CDR3 is TGTGCCAGCACCTTCACGGGGGGCTCCTACGAGCAGTACTTC. Translation: CASTFTGGSYEQYF.